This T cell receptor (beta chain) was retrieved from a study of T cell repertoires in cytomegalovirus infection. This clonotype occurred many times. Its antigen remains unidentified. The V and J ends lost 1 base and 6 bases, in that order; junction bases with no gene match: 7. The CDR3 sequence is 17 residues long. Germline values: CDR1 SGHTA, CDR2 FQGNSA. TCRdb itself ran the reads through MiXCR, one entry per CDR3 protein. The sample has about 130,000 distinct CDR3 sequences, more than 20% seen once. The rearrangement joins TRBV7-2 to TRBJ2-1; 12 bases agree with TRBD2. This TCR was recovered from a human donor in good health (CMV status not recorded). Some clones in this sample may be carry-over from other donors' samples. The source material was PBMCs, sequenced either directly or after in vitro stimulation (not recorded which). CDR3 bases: TGTGCCAGCAGCTTAGACCCGACTAGCGGGAGAAGCAATGAGCAGTTCTTC. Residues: CASSLDPTSGRSNEQFF.